These T cell receptor beta chains were read from a single sample in a study of cytomegalovirus exposure and HLA in healthy donors. Here immunoSEQ multiplex PCR was the method, and the copy in TCRdb shows in-frame clones only, minus some. Of just over 200,000 clones listed, 79% were seen once; the top ten hold approximately 1.5%. Sequencing input: PBMCs. The receptor set was obtained from a man aged 50-60 years in good health and CMV-seronegative. The CDR3 runs from the conserved cysteine through the conserved F or W. A D gene is named only where the DNA matches it firmly. Some rows have no size entry. The others give once, few or many, or a class for an expanded clone.

j_gene: TRBJ2-5
abundance: -
v_gene: TRBV11-3
d_gene: TRBD1
CDR3aa: CASSPRGKMETQYF
CDR3nt: TGTGCCAGCAGCCCCAGGGGGAAAATGGAGACCCAGTACTTC

j_gene: TRBJ1-4
abundance: few
v_gene: TRBV6-6
d_gene: -
CDR3aa: CASRVVNEKLFF
CDR3nt: TGTGCCAGCCGGGTCGTAAATGAAAAACTGTTTTTT

j_gene: TRBJ2-7
abundance: -
v_gene: TRBV28
d_gene: TRBD1
CDR3aa: CASSWTGGSYEQYF
CDR3nt: TGTGCCAGCAGCTGGACAGGGGGATCCTACGAGCAGTACTTC

j_gene: TRBJ1-2
abundance: few
v_gene: TRBV14
d_gene: TRBD1
CDR3aa: CASSQEDRVYGYTF
CDR3nt: TGTGCCAGCAGCCAAGAAGACAGGGTGTATGGCTACACCTTC

j_gene: TRBJ2-5
abundance: -
v_gene: TRBV21-1
d_gene: -
CDR3aa: CASSKALRQAGVVETQYF
CDR3nt: TGTGCCAGCAGCAAAGCGCTACGGCAAGCGGGAGTCGTAGAGACCCAGTACTTC

j_gene: TRBJ2-3
abundance: -
v_gene: TRBV4-2
d_gene: -
CDR3aa: CASSQASGVNTDTQYF
CDR3nt: TGTGCCAGCAGCCAAGCCTCAGGGGTCAACACAGATACGCAGTATTTT

j_gene: TRBJ2-5
abundance: -
v_gene: TRBV30
d_gene: TRBD1
CDR3aa: CAWSTGGIGQETQYF
CDR3nt: TGTGCCTGGAGTACAGGGGGCATTGGGCAAGAGACCCAGTACTTC

j_gene: TRBJ2-5
abundance: -
v_gene: TRBV2
d_gene: TRBD2
CDR3aa: CASSESLAGGRETQYF
CDR3nt: TGTGCCAGCAGTGAATCGCTAGCGGGAGGAAGGGAGACCCAGTACTTC

j_gene: TRBJ2-1
abundance: -
v_gene: TRBV15
d_gene: TRBD1
CDR3aa: CATSRDFTGAYNEQFF
CDR3nt: TGTGCCACCAGCAGAGATTTTACAGGGGCTTACAATGAGCAGTTCTTC

j_gene: TRBJ1-2
abundance: -
v_gene: TRBV2
d_gene: TRBD1
CDR3aa: CASKVQGGGYGYTF
CDR3nt: TGTGCCAGCAAAGTACAGGGGGGGGGATATGGCTACACCTTC

j_gene: TRBJ1-1
abundance: once
v_gene: TRBV2
d_gene: -
CDR3aa: CASSEREVGTEAFF
CDR3nt: TGTGCCAGCAGTGAACGGGAGGTTGGCACTGAAGCTTTCTTT

j_gene: TRBJ2-1
abundance: -
v_gene: TRBV12-5
d_gene: -
CDR3aa: CASGLAREEQFF
CDR3nt: TGTGCTAGTGGTTTGGCCCGGGAAGAGCAGTTCTTC

j_gene: TRBJ2-3
abundance: -
v_gene: TRBV19
d_gene: TRBD2
CDR3aa: CASSMALAAYTDTQYF
CDR3nt: TGTGCCAGTAGTATGGCCCTAGCGGCTTACACAGATACGCAGTATTTT

j_gene: TRBJ1-4
abundance: -
v_gene: TRBV25-1
d_gene: TRBD1
CDR3aa: CASRPYPGQASEKLFF
CDR3nt: TGTGCCAGCAGGCCCTATCCGGGACAGGCCAGTGAAAAACTGTTTTTT

j_gene: TRBJ1-5
abundance: -
v_gene: TRBV30
d_gene: -
CDR3aa: CAWSVAAGSKGKPQHF
CDR3nt: TGTGCCTGGAGTGTCGCGGCAGGGTCGAAAGGAAAGCCCCAGCATTTT

j_gene: TRBJ1-2
abundance: -
v_gene: TRBV20-1
d_gene: -
CDR3aa: CSARDSGYTF
CDR3nt: TGCAGTGCTAGAGACTCGGGCTACACCTTC

j_gene: TRBJ2-3
abundance: -
v_gene: TRBV2
d_gene: TRBD1
CDR3aa: CASLKDRLNTDTQYF
CDR3nt: TGTGCCAGTTTGAAGGACAGGTTGAACACAGATACGCAGTATTTT

j_gene: TRBJ2-2
abundance: few
v_gene: TRBV27
d_gene: -
CDR3aa: CASSQRGRNTGELFF
CDR3nt: TGTGCCAGCAGCCAAAGGGGCAGGAACACCGGGGAGCTGTTTTTT

j_gene: TRBJ1-4
abundance: -
v_gene: TRBV27
d_gene: TRBD1
CDR3aa: CASRSTGWNEKLFF
CDR3nt: TGTGCCAGCAGATCGACAGGGTGGAATGAAAAACTGTTTTTT

j_gene: TRBJ2-3
abundance: few
v_gene: TRBV2
d_gene: TRBD2
CDR3aa: CASSELPSLAGRTDTQYF
CDR3nt: TGTGCCAGCAGTGAACTCCCCTCCCTAGCGGGCCGCACAGATACGCAGTATTTT

j_gene: TRBJ2-3
abundance: -
v_gene: TRBV29-1
d_gene: -
CDR3aa: CSVDMSTDTQYF
CDR3nt: TGCAGCGTAGACATGAGCACAGATACGCAGTATTTT

j_gene: TRBJ1-1
abundance: -
v_gene: TRBV30
d_gene: TRBD1
CDR3aa: CAWSVADREFDEAFF
CDR3nt: TGTGCCTGGAGTGTTGCCGACAGGGAGTTCGATGAAGCTTTCTTT

j_gene: TRBJ2-2
abundance: -
v_gene: TRBV5-1
d_gene: TRBD2
CDR3aa: CASSLAGGGAGELFF
CDR3nt: TGCGCCAGCAGCTTGGCCGGGGGGGGCGCCGGGGAGCTGTTTTTT

j_gene: TRBJ2-3
abundance: -
v_gene: TRBV10-3
d_gene: -
CDR3aa: CAIRDGRGAPSTDTQYF
CDR3nt: TGTGCCATCAGGGATGGCAGGGGAGCGCCCAGCACAGATACGCAGTATTTT

j_gene: TRBJ2-7
abundance: -
v_gene: TRBV4-1
d_gene: TRBD2
CDR3aa: CASSQGPSGISYEQYF
CDR3nt: TGCGCCAGCAGCCAAGGACCTAGCGGGATCTCCTACGAGCAGTACTTC

j_gene: TRBJ1-3
abundance: -
v_gene: TRBV7-9
d_gene: -
CDR3aa: CASSLVGRLSGNTIYF
CDR3nt: TGTGCCAGCAGCTTAGTGGGGAGGCTCTCTGGAAACACCATATATTTT

j_gene: TRBJ2-5
abundance: -
v_gene: TRBV5-1
d_gene: TRBD2
CDR3aa: CASAPGRVRETQYF
CDR3nt: TGCGCCAGCGCTCCTGGGAGGGTCCGGGAGACCCAGTACTTC

j_gene: TRBJ1-1
abundance: few
v_gene: TRBV30
d_gene: TRBD1
CDR3aa: CAWSFRGQINTEAFF
CDR3nt: TGTGCCTGGAGTTTTAGGGGACAGATAAACACTGAAGCTTTCTTT

j_gene: TRBJ1-5
abundance: -
v_gene: TRBV10-3
d_gene: -
CDR3aa: CAISDTGTEDQPQHF
CDR3nt: TGTGCCATCAGTGACACCGGGACTGAGGATCAGCCCCAGCATTTT

j_gene: TRBJ2-1
abundance: few
v_gene: TRBV6-4
d_gene: TRBD2
CDR3aa: CASSDGEREFNEQFF
CDR3nt: TGTGCCAGCAGTGACGGCGAGCGGGAGTTCAATGAGCAGTTCTTC

j_gene: TRBJ1-2
abundance: -
v_gene: TRBV5-1
d_gene: TRBD1
CDR3aa: CASSSGTGGNYGYTF
CDR3nt: TGCGCCAGCAGCTCGGGGACAGGGGGGAACTATGGCTACACCTTC

j_gene: TRBJ2-7
abundance: once
v_gene: TRBV28
d_gene: -
CDR3aa: CASQVRGNSYEQYF
CDR3nt: TGTGCCAGTCAGGTGAGGGGGAACTCCTACGAGCAGTACTTC

j_gene: TRBJ2-6
abundance: -
v_gene: TRBV28
d_gene: -
CDR3aa: CASTHSLGANVLTF
CDR3nt: TGTGCCAGCACGCATAGCTTGGGGGCCAACGTCCTGACTTTC

j_gene: TRBJ2-5
abundance: -
v_gene: TRBV27
d_gene: TRBD2
CDR3aa: CASSLLAGEGPETQYF
CDR3nt: TGTGCCAGCAGTCTCCTAGCGGGAGAAGGCCCGGAGACCCAGTACTTC

j_gene: TRBJ2-1
abundance: -
v_gene: TRBV9
d_gene: TRBD2
CDR3aa: CASSVGGRVSYNEQFF
CDR3nt: TGTGCCAGCAGCGTAGGCGGGAGGGTCTCCTACAATGAGCAGTTCTTC

j_gene: TRBJ2-2
abundance: -
v_gene: TRBV30
d_gene: -
CDR3aa: CAWSVRGELFF
CDR3nt: TGTGCCTGGAGTGTACGGGGGGAGCTGTTTTTT

j_gene: TRBJ2-7
abundance: -
v_gene: TRBV27
d_gene: -
CDR3aa: CASSWGPTYEQYF
CDR3nt: TGTGCCAGCAGTTGGGGCCCTACCTACGAGCAGTACTTC

j_gene: TRBJ1-1
abundance: -
v_gene: TRBV2
d_gene: -
CDR3aa: CASRTGNTEAFF
CDR3nt: TGTGCCAGCAGGACAGGGAACACTGAAGCTTTCTTT

j_gene: TRBJ2-1
abundance: -
v_gene: TRBV19
d_gene: -
CDR3aa: CASSVNSYNEQFF
CDR3nt: TGTGCCAGTAGCGTAAACTCCTACAATGAGCAGTTCTTC

j_gene: TRBJ2-7
abundance: -
v_gene: TRBV11-2
d_gene: -
CDR3aa: CASSLDLRFSYEQYF
CDR3nt: TGTGCCAGCAGCTTAGATCTCAGGTTTTCCTACGAGCAGTACTTC

j_gene: TRBJ2-7
abundance: -
v_gene: TRBV11-2
d_gene: -
CDR3aa: CASSIGTPYEQYF
CDR3nt: TGTGCCAGCAGCATCGGGACTCCATACGAGCAGTACTTC